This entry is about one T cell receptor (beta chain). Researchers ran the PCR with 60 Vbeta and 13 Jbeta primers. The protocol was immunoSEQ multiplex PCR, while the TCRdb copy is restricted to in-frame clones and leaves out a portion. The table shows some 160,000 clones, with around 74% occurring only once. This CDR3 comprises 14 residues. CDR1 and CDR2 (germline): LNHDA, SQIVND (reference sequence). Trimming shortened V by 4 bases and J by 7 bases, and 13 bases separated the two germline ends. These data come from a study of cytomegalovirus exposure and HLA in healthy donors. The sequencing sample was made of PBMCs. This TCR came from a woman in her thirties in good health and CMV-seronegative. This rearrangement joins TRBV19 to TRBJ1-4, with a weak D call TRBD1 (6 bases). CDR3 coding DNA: TGTGCCAGTAGTAACCGCGGGGGCGGTGAAAAACTGTTTTTT. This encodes CASSNRGGGEKLFF.